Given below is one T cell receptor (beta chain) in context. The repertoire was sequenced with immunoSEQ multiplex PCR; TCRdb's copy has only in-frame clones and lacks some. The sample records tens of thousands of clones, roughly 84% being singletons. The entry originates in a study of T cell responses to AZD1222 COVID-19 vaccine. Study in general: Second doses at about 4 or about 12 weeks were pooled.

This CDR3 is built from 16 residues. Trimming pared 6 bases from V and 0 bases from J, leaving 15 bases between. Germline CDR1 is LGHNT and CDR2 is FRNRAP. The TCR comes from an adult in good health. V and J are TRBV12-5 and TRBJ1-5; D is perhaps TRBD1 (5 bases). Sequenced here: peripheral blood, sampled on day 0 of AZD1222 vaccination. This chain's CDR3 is CASGPDTTSSNQPQHF. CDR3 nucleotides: TGTGCTAGTGGCCCGGACACGACCTCTAGCAATCAGCCCCAGCATTTT.